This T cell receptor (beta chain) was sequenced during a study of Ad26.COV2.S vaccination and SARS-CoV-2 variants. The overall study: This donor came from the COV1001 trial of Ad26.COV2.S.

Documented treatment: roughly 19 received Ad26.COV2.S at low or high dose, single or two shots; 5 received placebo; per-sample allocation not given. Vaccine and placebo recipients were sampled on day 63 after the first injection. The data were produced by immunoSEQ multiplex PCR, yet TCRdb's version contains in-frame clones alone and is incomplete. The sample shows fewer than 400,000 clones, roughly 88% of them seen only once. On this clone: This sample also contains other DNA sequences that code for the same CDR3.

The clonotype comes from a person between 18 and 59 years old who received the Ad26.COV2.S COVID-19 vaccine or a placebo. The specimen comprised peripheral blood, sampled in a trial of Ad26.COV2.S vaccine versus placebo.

This chain's CDR3 is CAWSVRDEQFF. CDR3 bases: TGTGCCTGGAGTGTCAGAGATGAGCAGTTCTTC. The chain carries TRBV30 and TRBJ2-1; D unresolved. The CDR3 covers 11 residues. In germline, CDR1 is GTSNPN, CDR2 SVGIG (reference sequence). With 0 bases removed from V and 8 bases from J, the gap between germline ends came to 5 bases.